This T cell receptor (beta chain) was captured by sequencing in a study of patients and donors after allogeneic stem cell transplantation. In TCRdb, the RT-PCR reads were re-called with MiXCR into one record per CDR3 protein. The repertoire holds 150,000 to 200,000 distinct CDR3 sequences, with over 25% as singletons. V lost 4 bases and J lost 2, with 6 bases in between. The germline CDR1 and CDR2 sequences are SNHLY and FYNNEI. This CDR3 comprises 12 residues. The sequence was collected from a human donor who was either an allogeneic HSCT recipient or a stem cell or donor lymphocyte infusion donor (not recorded which). It is not recorded whose cells these are; they may come from a transplant donor. The chain links TRBV2 to TRBJ2-7; D is ambiguous. The specimen was blood, either unsorted or a sorted T cell fraction (not recorded which). CDR3 amino acids: CASSGEAYEQYF. The CDR3 DNA sequence: TGTGCCAGCAGTGGAGAGGCCTACGAGCAGTACTTC.